This TCR beta chain is from a study of blood T cell repertoires in COVID-19. Study background: Researchers got acute and convalescent COVID-19 samples from the United States, Italy and Spain. Nucleic acid was either cDNA or gDNA, and it came from T cells, B-cell-depleted T cells, or PBMCs.

In the source study's methods: Amplification of reference gene primers was used by the study to estimate nucleated cell counts. Some clones are missing from TCRdb's copy, which holds only in-frame ones; the method was immunoSEQ multiplex PCR. The V and J calls and the clone size are those of that table, but D and trimming were determined from the DNA. This table holds fewer than 90,000 clones, about 90% found once. V was pared by 5 bases and J by 3 bases, with 13 bases between. In germline, CDR1 is LNHDA, CDR2 SQIVND (reference sequence). The CDR3 has 14 amino acids. J is TRBJ2-5 and V is TRBV19, with a possible D match to TRBD2 (5 bases). The specimen was peripheral blood. The TCR sequence derives from a woman older than 75 with active COVID-19. The CDR3 loop is CASSPRGGKETQYF. The CDR3 nucleotides are TGTGCCAGTAGTCCCCGGGGTGGAAAAGAGACCCAGTACTTC.